This T cell receptor (beta chain) was found in a study of blood T cell repertoires in COVID-19. In the study overall: Sites across the United States, Italy and Spain contributed samples from acute and convalescent COVID-19. T cells, B-cell-depleted T cells, or PBMCs provided the cDNA or gDNA that served as material.

Losses at the gene ends were 4 bases for V and 4 bases for J; bases not matched to a gene: 4. The CDR3 sequence is 13 residues long. The V gene's germline CDR1 is SGHRS and CDR2 YFSETQ. In the source study's methods: Amplified reference gene primers provided the basis for estimating nucleated cell counts. Clones were sequenced by immunoSEQ multiplex PCR, and TCRdb holds only the in-frame ones, with some missing. V, J and clone size derive from that table, while D and trimming were established from the DNA sequence. The sample lists some 70,000 clones, 60% to 80% occurring once. The sample taken for sequencing was peripheral blood. The gene calls are TRBV5-1 and TRBJ1-2; 7 bases agree with TRBD1. This sequence originates from a woman aged 60-75 years with acute or convalescent COVID-19. This chain's CDR3 is CASSGDSGYGYTF. The CDR3 DNA reads as TGCGCCAGCAGCGGGGACAGCGGCTATGGCTACACCTTC.